Sequencing of this T cell receptor (beta chain) was carried out in a study of OX40 agonist ivuxolimab in advanced cancers. Across the study: The patients received agonistic anti-OX40 (CD134) antibody ivuxolimab. At doses from 0.01 to 10 mg/kg, patients were given intravenous ivuxolimab every 2 weeks. General observations from the study: At 0.1 to 3.0 mg/kg, CD4+ and CD8+ blood T cells expanded clonally by week 6.

V lost 0 bases to trimming and J lost 1 base, with 7 bases between them. The CDR3 spans 14 residues. Germline V gene lookup returns CDR1 SGHNT and CDR2 YYREEE (reference sequence). Clones were sequenced by immunoSEQ multiplex PCR, and TCRdb holds only the in-frame ones, with some missing. Of 35,000 to 40,000 clones listed, around 82% are singletons. The timepoints at which blood was sampled were baseline, cycle 4 day 1, and cycle 7 day 1. In regard to this clone: Antigen unknown.

This TCR derives from an adult with an advanced solid tumor such as melanoma, head and neck, liver or kidney cancer. The rearrangement links TRBV5-4 to TRBJ2-5, with no clear D. Sequencing was performed on CD4+ or CD8+ T cells sorted from blood, taken in a trial of the OX40 agonist ivuxolimab. In nucleotides, the CDR3 is TGTGCCAGCAGCTTGGAGGCAGTCCAAGAGACCCAGTACTTC. Its translation is CASSLEAVQETQYF.